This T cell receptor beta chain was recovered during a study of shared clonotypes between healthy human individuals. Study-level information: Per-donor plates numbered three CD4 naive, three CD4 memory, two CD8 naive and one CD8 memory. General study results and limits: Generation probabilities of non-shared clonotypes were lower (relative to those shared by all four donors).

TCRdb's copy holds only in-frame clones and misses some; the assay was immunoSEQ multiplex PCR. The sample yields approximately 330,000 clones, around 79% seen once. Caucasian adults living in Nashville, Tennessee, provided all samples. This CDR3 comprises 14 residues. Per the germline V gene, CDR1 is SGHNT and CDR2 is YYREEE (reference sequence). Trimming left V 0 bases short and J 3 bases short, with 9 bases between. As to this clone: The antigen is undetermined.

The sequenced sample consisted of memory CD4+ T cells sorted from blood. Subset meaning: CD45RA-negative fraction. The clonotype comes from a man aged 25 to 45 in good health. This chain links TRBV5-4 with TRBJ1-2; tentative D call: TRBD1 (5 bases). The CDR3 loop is CASSLGQLYYGYTF. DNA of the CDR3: TGTGCCAGCAGCTTGGGACAGCTGTACTATGGCTACACCTTC.